This T cell receptor (beta chain) came from a study of blood T cell repertoires in COVID-19. V lost 4 bases and J lost 5, with 17 bases in between. This CDR3 has 14 amino acids. The germline V gene has CDR1 GTSNPN and CDR2 SVGIG (reference sequence). TCRdb's copy holds only in-frame clones and misses some; the assay was immunoSEQ multiplex PCR. The sample lists about 60,000 clones; around 76% were seen once. This chain uses TRBV30 with TRBJ2-5, with D possibly matching TRBD2 (7 bases). Specimen: peripheral blood. The source of this sequence is a man aged 50-59 years with active or convalescent COVID-19. CDR3 in DNA: TGTGCCTGGACCAAAGGGGGAGGGACGGAGACCCAGTACTTC. Translating gives CAWTKGGGTETQYF.